These 17 T cell receptor beta chains originate from one sample sequenced in a study of technical replicates of blood from a few donors. Sequencing was performed with immunoSEQ multiplex PCR; in TCRdb, only in-frame clones are kept and a portion is missing. The sample carries just over 95,000 clones, just under 95% recorded once. The sequencing input was T cells isolated from PBMCs. The receptors shown here come from a human donor in good health.

The chain joins TRBV6-5 to TRBJ2-1, with TRBD1 as a possible D gene (6 bases). Trimming left V 6 bases short and J 7 bases short, with 19 bases between. CDR1 is MNHEY and CDR2 is SVGAGI in the germline V gene. The CDR3 contains 15 residues. The CDR3 loop reads CASSPKGQPWNEQFF. The DNA for the CDR3 is TGTGCCAGCAGCCCCAAAGGACAGCCGTGGAATGAGCAGTTCTTC.

The genes are TRBV30 and TRBJ2-3; weak D call: TRBD2 (6 bases). The CDR3 totals 12 residues. V was clipped by 4 bases and J by 1 base, with 6 bases between them. The germline CDR1 and CDR2 sequences are GTSNPN and SVGIG (reference sequence). The CDR3, as DNA: TGTGCCTGGACTAGCGGCACAGATACGCAGTATTTT. It codes for CAWTSGTDTQYF.

The chain couples TRBV6-1 to TRBJ2-5; D is unresolved. V gave up 2 bases and J gave up 5 bases, with 6 bases separating them. The CDR3 contains 12 residues. Germline V lookup: CDR1 MNHNS, CDR2 SASEGT. The CDR3 here is CASSETRETQYF. The CDR3 nucleotides are TGTGCCAGCAGTGAAACGCGCGAGACCCAGTACTTC.

This chain joins TRBV28 and TRBJ2-7; D not resolved. The CDR3 length is 13 residues. Germline CDR1 and CDR2: MDHEN and SYDVKM. V shed 4 bases and J shed 3 bases, with 10 bases lying between them. The CDR3 bases are TGTGCCAGCAGTTCCGGAGCGATCTACGAGCAGTACTTC. It yields the protein CASSSGAIYEQYF.

V gene TRBV7-8 combines with J gene TRBJ2-5; 8 positions agree with TRBD2. The junction had 7 bases not matched to a gene; V was cut back by 4 bases and J by 0 bases. The germline V gene encodes CDR1 SGHVS and CDR2 FQNEAQ. The CDR3 extends over 16 amino acids. CDR3 nucleotides: TGTGCCAGCAGCTCGCCAGCGGGAGAGTACCAAGAGACCCAGTACTTC. It specifies CASSSPAGEYQETQYF.

The chain combines TRBV11-1 with TRBJ2-1, with D perhaps TRBD1 (5 bases). Trimming removed 1 base at V and 4 bases at J, with 11 bases between. CDR1 and CDR2 from the germline V gene are SGHAT and FQDESV (reference sequence). This CDR3 has 15 residues. This chain's CDR3 is CASSLDRTGYNEQFF. The CDR3 nucleotides are TGTGCCAGCAGCTTAGACAGGACGGGTTACAATGAGCAGTTCTTC. Full variable domain (outside the CDR3, taken from reference TRBV11-1 and TRBJ2-1): EAEVAQSPRYKITEKSQAVAFWCDPISGHATLYWYRQILGQGPELLVQFQDESVVDDSQLPKDRFSAERLKGVDSTLKIQPAELGDSAMYLCASSLDRTGYNEQFFGPGTRLTVL.

V and J are TRBV10-3 and TRBJ2-1, with 7 positions matching TRBD2. CDR3 length: 13 residues. Trimming took 2 bases from V and 7 from J; bases not matched to a gene: 2. Germline assignment: CDR1 ENHRY and CDR2 SYGVKD. The DNA of the CDR3 is TGTGCCATCAGTGAGAATAGCGGGAATGAGCAGTTCTTC. Protein product: CAISENSGNEQFF.

In this sample, this clone turned up once. J is TRBJ1-4 and V is TRBV19; 7 nucleotides line up with TRBD1. Trimming removed 3 bases from V and 6 bases from J; junction bases left unmatched: 13. The CDR3 runs 17 residues. From germline, CDR1 is LNHDA and CDR2 SQIVND (reference sequence). The CDR3 DNA sequence: TGTGCCAGTAGTATTGGGTACGGAGGGGGCCGGTATGAAAAACTGTTTTTT. Its protein product is CASSIGYGGGRYEKLFF.

V usage is TRBV7-6 and J usage is TRBJ2-6; possibly TRBD1 for D (5 bases). The CDR3 length is 17 residues. The germline CDR1 and CDR2 sequences are SGHVS and FNYEAQ. V was trimmed by 0 bases and J by 4 bases, leaving 13 bases between them. The CDR3 loop is CASSLAPAGSGANVLTF. CDR3 nucleotides: TGTGCCAGCAGCTTAGCGCCCGCAGGGTCCGGGGCCAACGTCCTGACTTTC.

The chain is built from TRBV27 and TRBJ2-2; 12 nucleotides match TRBD2. Germline CDR1 is MNHEY and CDR2 is SMNVEV (reference sequence). J lost 6 bases, V lost 8 bases, and 7 bases had no gene match. The CDR3 loop spans 15 amino acids. CDR3 DNA sequence: TGTGCCAGCTCTAGACTAGCGGGAGATTCCGGGGAGCTGTTTTTT. Translated, it gives CASSRLAGDSGELFF.

V usage is TRBV28 and J usage is TRBJ2-5, with 7 bases identical to TRBD1. The CDR3 runs to 16 residues. Germline lookup yields CDR1 MDHEN and CDR2 SYDVKM. The V gene end was trimmed by 3 bases and the J gene end by 0 bases; junction bases not matched to a gene: 7. In DNA, the CDR3 is TGTGCCAGCAGTTTCAACAGGGGTACATACCAAGAGACCCAGTACTTC. This translates into CASSFNRGTYQETQYF.

This rearrangement joins TRBV19 to TRBJ2-6; D gene uncertain. Germline V gives CDR1 LNHDA, CDR2 SQIVND (reference sequence). CDR3 length: 15 amino acids. The V gene lost 3 bases and the J gene lost 2 bases, with 8 bases spanning the gap. CDR3 sequence (DNA): TGTGCCAGTAGTATCCGCCAGACTGGGGCCAACGTCCTGACTTTC. Translating it yields CASSIRQTGANVLTF.

V gene TRBV19 combines with J gene TRBJ1-1; 11 positions match TRBD1. With V trimmed by 9 bases and J by 5 bases, 5 bases remained unmatched. The CDR3 consists of 13 residues. Germline CDR1 is LNHDA and CDR2 is SQIVND (reference sequence). DNA for the CDR3: TGTGCCAGCCGGGACAGGGGGAGTACTGAAGCTTTCTTT. It is translated as CASRDRGSTEAFF.

The chain links TRBV9 to TRBJ2-1; 7 bases match TRBD2. Germline V gene data show CDR1 as SGDLS and CDR2 as YYNGEE. This CDR3 is 16 amino acids long. V gave up 4 bases and J gave up 0 bases; unmatched junction bases: 7. The CDR3 sequence: CASSPRGVSSYNEQFF. The CDR3 DNA reads TGTGCCAGCAGCCCCCGGGGGGTAAGCTCCTACAATGAGCAGTTCTTC.

This chain links TRBV4-3 with TRBJ2-3; 11 bases fit TRBD2. Trimming cost V 6 bases and J 8 bases; bases outside gene matches: 4. Germline assignment: CDR1 LGHNA and CDR2 YSLEER. The CDR3 loop spans 13 amino acids. The chain's CDR3 is CASRTSGSGTQYF. The CDR3 DNA reads as TGCGCCAGCAGAACTAGCGGGAGCGGTACGCAGTATTTT.

The CDR3 DNA follows: TGCAGTGCTAGAACAGGGTTTGAAGCTTTCTTT. It is translated as CSARTGFEAFF. The chain combines TRBV20-1 with TRBJ1-1, with TRBD1 as a possible D gene (6 bases). The V and J ends lost 2 bases and 7 bases respectively, with 8 bases between them. CDR1 and CDR2 (germline): DFQATT, SNEGSKA (reference sequence). This CDR3 is 11 amino acids long.

The rearrangement joins TRBV12-5 to TRBJ2-1; D may be TRBD1 (6 bases). Germline CDR1 and CDR2: LGHNT and FRNRAP. This CDR3 spans 15 amino acids. Trimming cost V 11 bases and J 0 bases, with 17 bases left between them. CDR3 nucleotides: TGTGCTTGTTACAGGGCCCCAAGCTCCTACAATGAGCAGTTCTTC. It codes for CACYRAPSSYNEQFF.